Sequencing of this TCR beta chain was carried out in a study of blood T cell repertoires in COVID-19. Across the study: Some COVID-19 samples were acute and others convalescent; all came from the United States, Italy and Spain. PBMCs, B-cell-depleted T cells, or T cells provided the cDNA or gDNA that made up the material.

Original handling: Estimated nucleated cell counts came from reference gene primer amplification. Here immunoSEQ multiplex PCR was the method, and the copy in TCRdb shows in-frame clones only, minus some. The V and J calls and clone size were taken over from that table, and D and trimming were inferred from the DNA. The repertoire holds 110,000 to 150,000 clones, with approximately 88% as singletons. J was trimmed by 4 bases and V by 0 bases; bases with no gene match: 16. The CDR3 is 20 residues long. The germline CDR1 and CDR2 sequences are SNHLY and FYNNEI. This TCR derives from a woman between 45 and 60 years old with acute or convalescent COVID-19. The sequenced sample was peripheral blood. The chain recombines TRBV2 with TRBJ2-1; TRBD2 aligns across 9 bases. Here the CDR3 reads CASSEALGLLAGRLYNEQFF. The CDR3 DNA follows: TGTGCCAGCAGTGAAGCGCTTGGGCTTCTAGCGGGAAGACTGTACAATGAGCAGTTCTTC.